This TCR beta chain was recovered during a study of blood T cell repertoires in COVID-19. V dropped 4 bases and J dropped 3 bases, with 16 bases sitting between them. CDR1 and CDR2 from the germline V gene are KGHSH and LQKENI. The CDR3 is made up of 16 amino acids. Using immunoSEQ multiplex PCR, the repertoire was profiled, and TCRdb retains in-frame clones only, with some absent. The profile shows under 250,000 clones, 75% to 85% of them singletons. This chain uses TRBV18 with TRBJ1-3; tentatively, D is TRBD1 (5 bases). Sequenced material: PBMCs or T cells enriched from blood (not recorded which). The TCR comes from a woman aged 50 to 60 with acute COVID-19. The CDR3 DNA follows: TGTGCCAGCTCACAGTCTTTGCAGGGAGGTGGAAACACCATATATTTT. Amino acid sequence: CASSQSLQGGGNTIYF.